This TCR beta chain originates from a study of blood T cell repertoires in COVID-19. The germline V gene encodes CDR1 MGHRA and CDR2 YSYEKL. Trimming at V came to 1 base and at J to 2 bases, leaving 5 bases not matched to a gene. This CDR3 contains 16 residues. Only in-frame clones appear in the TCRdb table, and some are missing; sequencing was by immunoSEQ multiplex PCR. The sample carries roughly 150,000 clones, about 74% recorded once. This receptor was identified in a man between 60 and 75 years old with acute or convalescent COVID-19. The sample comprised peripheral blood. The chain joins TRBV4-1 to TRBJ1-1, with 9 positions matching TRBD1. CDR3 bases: TGCGCCAGCAGCCAAGTCGGACAGGGGCCTAACACTGAAGCTTTCTTT. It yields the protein CASSQVGQGPNTEAFF.